A single sample is the source of the 31 T cell receptor beta chains below, sequenced in a study of radiotherapy plus CTLA-4 blockade in lung cancer. Data came from immunoSEQ multiplex PCR; TCRdb stores just in-frame clones and leaves some out. This sample yields about 44,000 clones, of which roughly 80% are seen a single time; approximately 2.4% belongs to the top ten. Specimen: peripheral blood, collected from a patient treated with radiotherapy plus ipilimumab. The receptor source for this set is a human donor with non-small cell lung cancer whose response to radiotherapy plus ipilimumab could not be evaluated.

The chain is built from TRBV28 and TRBJ2-7, with TRBD1 as a possible D gene (6 bases). The V end lost 4 bases, the J end lost 3 bases, and 16 bases lay between the germline ends. Germline V gene lookup returns CDR1 MDHEN and CDR2 SYDVKM. CDR3 size: 15 residues. Here the CDR3 DNA reads TGTGCCAGCAGTTCACAGGGTTGGGGAAGCTACGAGCAGTACTTC. Translated: CASSSQGWGSYEQYF. Using reference TRBV28 and TRBJ2-7 for the parts outside the CDR3, the full variable domain is DVKVTQSSRYLVKRTGEKVFLECVQDMDHENMFWYRQDPGLGLRLIYFSYDVKMKEKGDIPEGYSVSREKKERFSLILESASTNQTSMYLCASSSQGWGSYEQYFGPGTRLTVT.

CDR3: CASSLGAGSYEQYF. In DNA, the CDR3 is TGCGCCAGCAGCTTGGGAGCGGGTAGCTACGAGCAGTACTTC. The chain links TRBV5-1 to TRBJ2-7; weak D call: TRBD2 (6 bases). Trimming took off 0 bases at V and 3 bases at J, with 10 bases between the two ends. CDR1 is SGHRS and CDR2 is YFSETQ in the germline V gene. This CDR3 region has 14 residues.

V and J are TRBV5-1 and TRBJ2-5, with D perhaps TRBD2 (5 bases). V lost 1 base to trimming and J lost 5 bases, with 9 bases between them. Germline CDR1 is SGHRS and CDR2 is YFSETQ. The CDR3 spans 13 residues. The CDR3 region has the DNA TGCGCCAGCAGCTTGAACGAGCGGGAGACCCAGTACTTC. The encoded protein is CASSLNERETQYF. Combining the CDR3 with reference TRBV5-1 and TRBJ2-5 gives the whole variable domain KAGVTQTPRYLIKTRGQQVTLSCSPISGHRSVSWYQQTPGQGLQFLFEYFSETQRNKGNFPGRFSGRQFSNSRSEMNVSTLELGDSALYLCASSLNERETQYFGPGTRLLVL.

The chain has TRBV10-3 and TRBJ2-7, with 7 bases identical to TRBD2. From germline, CDR1 is ENHRY and CDR2 SYGVKD. CDR3 length: 15 residues. J was trimmed by 2 bases and V by 5 bases; bases with no gene match: 9. CDR3 protein: CAISFFSGSAYEQYF. CDR3 DNA: TGTGCCATCAGTTTCTTTAGCGGGTCGGCCTACGAGCAGTACTTC.

This chain joins TRBV19 and TRBJ1-1; D gene uncertain. Germline V CDR1 and CDR2: LNHDA, SQIVND (reference sequence). The CDR3 loop spans 14 amino acids. The germline V and J ends were trimmed by 5 bases and 3 bases, with 13 bases remaining between them. The CDR3 sequence: CASSSAGGDTEAFF. The CDR3 bases are TGTGCCAGTAGTTCGGCGGGTGGGGACACTGAAGCTTTCTTT.

The chain employs TRBV7-2 and TRBJ2-1; TRBD2 agrees at 10 bases. Germline V gene sequence: CDR1 SGHTA, CDR2 FQGNSA. The CDR3 sequence is 17 residues long. Germline trimming cut 2 bases from V and 7 bases from J; bases unmatched to any gene: 11. CDR3 amino acids: CASSLSLPSGSRNEQFF. The CDR3 DNA reads as TGTGCCAGCAGCTTAAGCTTGCCTAGCGGGAGTCGAAATGAGCAGTTCTTC. The whole variable domain, remainder taken from reference TRBV7-2 and TRBJ2-1, is GAGVSQSPSNKVTEKGKDVELRCDPISGHTALYWYRQSLGQGLEFLIYFQGNSAPDKSGLPSDRFSAERTGGSVSTLTIQRTQQEDSAVYLCASSLSLPSGSRNEQFFGPGTRLTVL.

This clone showed up just a few times. V gene TRBV29-1 combines with J gene TRBJ2-1; 8 positions agree with TRBD2. Trimming cost V 2 bases and J 8 bases; bases outside gene matches: 8. Germline V lookup: CDR1 SQVTM, CDR2 ANQGSEA. The CDR3 has 14 residues. DNA for the CDR3: TGCAGCGTTGAAAGTTTAGCGGGACGGGATGAGCAGTTCTTC. Translated: CSVESLAGRDEQFF.

In its sample, this clone was seen a few times. The rearrangement links TRBV4-1 to TRBJ1-2; TRBD1 matches 7 bases. CDR1 MGHRA and CDR2 YSYEKL come from the germline V gene. The V gene end was trimmed by 1 base and the J gene end by 8 bases; junction bases not matched to a gene: 10. The CDR3 runs to 15 residues. The CDR3 spells CASSQANTGAGGYTF. CDR3 nucleotides: TGCGCCAGCAGCCAAGCGAATACAGGGGCTGGAGGCTACACCTTC.

The chain has TRBV19 and TRBJ1-5; D is perhaps TRBD1 (5 bases). This CDR3 has 13 residues. Germline CDR1 reads LNHDA; CDR2 reads SQIVND (reference sequence). Trimming pared 11 bases from V and 3 bases from J, leaving 14 bases between. The CDR3 coding sequence is TGTGCCGCCGCGGGGCAGATCAATCAGCCCCAGCATTTT. Protein product: CAAAGQINQPQHF.

V usage is TRBV19 and J usage is TRBJ2-2, with D possibly matching TRBD1 (5 bases). V lost 1 base and J 7 bases, leaving 16 bases between the germline ends. Per the germline V gene, CDR1 is LNHDA and CDR2 is SQIVND (reference sequence). The CDR3 runs 16 residues. This chain's CDR3 is CASSIAKGMASGELFF. In DNA, the CDR3 is TGTGCCAGTAGTATAGCCAAGGGGATGGCAAGCGGGGAGCTGTTTTTT.

The chain joins TRBV7-9 to TRBJ1-1; a possible D gene is TRBD1 (6 bases). Germline V gives CDR1 SEHNR, CDR2 FQNEAQ (reference sequence). CDR3 length: 15 residues. V shed 5 bases and J shed 1 base, with 14 bases lying between them. CDR3 sequence: CASSPGGLENTEAFF. The DNA of the CDR3 is TGTGCCAGCAGCCCCGGGGGGCTCGAGAACACTGAAGCTTTCTTT.

The chain joins TRBV5-8 to TRBJ2-2, with D maybe TRBD1 (6 bases). V dropped 5 bases and J dropped 1 base, with 15 bases sitting between them. CDR3 size: 16 residues. In germline, CDR1 is SGHTS, CDR2 YDEGEE. The CDR3 is CASSNNPGQNTGELFF. CDR3 in DNA: TGTGCCAGCAGTAACAACCCGGGACAGAACACCGGGGAGCTGTTTTTT.

The rearrangement uses TRBV10-3 and TRBJ2-3; 11 nucleotides match TRBD1. The CDR3 runs 14 residues. CDR1 and CDR2 from the germline V gene are ENHRY and SYGVKD. Trimming cost V 5 bases and J 6 bases; bases outside gene matches: 4. CDR3 residues: CAISRTGGSDTQYF. The CDR3 nucleotides are TGTGCCATCAGTAGGACAGGGGGCTCGGATACGCAGTATTTT.

The chain carries TRBV2 and TRBJ2-7, with unresolved D. Germline lookup yields CDR1 SNHLY and CDR2 FYNNEI. This CDR3 has 9 residues. The V end was cut by 8 bases, the J end by 9 bases, with 8 bases between. The CDR3 is CASGGGQYF. The CDR3 DNA is TGTGCCAGCGGCGGTGGGCAGTACTTC.

The chain uses TRBV7-2 and TRBJ2-5, with no clear D. The CDR3 sequence is 13 residues long. Germline V gene lookup returns CDR1 SGHTA and CDR2 FQGNSA. Trimming removed 5 bases at V and 2 bases at J, with 9 bases between. The CDR3: CASSLTPQETQYF. The CDR3 DNA follows: TGTGCCAGCAGCCTGACTCCTCAAGAGACCCAGTACTTC.

This clone was counted between two and nine times. V and J are TRBV6-1 and TRBJ2-7, with 7 bases aligning to TRBD2. V lost 7 bases, J lost 6 bases, and 12 bases stayed unmatched. This CDR3 is built from 14 residues. From germline, CDR1 is MNHNS and CDR2 SASEGT. CDR3 region: CASKESWTRLEQYF. Here the CDR3 DNA reads TGTGCCAGCAAAGAGTCCTGGACTAGACTCGAGCAGTACTTC.

CDR3 bases: TGTGCCAGCAGCTTACCAAGGGACTGGAGCTCCTACAATGAGCAGTTCTTC. Translating it yields CASSLPRDWSSYNEQFF. The genes are TRBV7-2 and TRBJ2-1; D may be TRBD2 (6 bases). The CDR3 sequence is 17 residues long. V lost 2 bases and J 0 bases, leaving 14 bases between the germline ends. The V gene's germline CDR1 is SGHTA and CDR2 FQGNSA.

This clone was seen a handful of times. The genes are TRBV10-1 and TRBJ1-5, with TRBD1 identical over 7 bases. CDR1 is WNHNN and CDR2 is SYGVQD in the germline V gene (reference sequence). The CDR3 covers 17 residues. The trim removed 6 bases at V and 8 bases at J, leaving 19 bases unmatched. The CDR3 region has the DNA TGCGCCAGCAGGCCCTCCTCCTACACAGGGGAGAATAAGCCCCAGCATTTT. Translating it yields CASRPSSYTGENKPQHF.

This chain links TRBV7-9 with TRBJ1-4; TRBD1 agrees at 10 bases. The CDR3 length is 17 residues. Per germline, CDR1 SEHNR and CDR2 FQNEAQ (reference sequence). The ends lost 5 bases at V and 5 bases at J; junction bases unmatched: 11. CDR3: CASSLYGRDRGNEKLFF. In nucleotides, the CDR3 is TGTGCCAGCAGCCTTTATGGTAGGGACAGGGGAAATGAAAAACTGTTTTTT.

The chain recombines TRBV5-6 with TRBJ2-3; D might be TRBD2 (7 bases). V lost 6 bases, J lost 2 bases, and 16 bases lay in between. Germline V gene data show CDR1 as SGHDT and CDR2 as YYEEEE. This CDR3 spans 15 amino acids. CDR3 DNA: TGTGCCAGCATCCCGAGGGGGGGCACCACAGATACGCAGTATTTT. Its protein is CASIPRGGTTDTQYF.

V is TRBV5-1 and J is TRBJ2-5, with TRBD2 matching 7 bases. Germline trimming cut 2 bases from V and 2 bases from J; bases unmatched to any gene: 6. Germline V gives CDR1 SGHRS, CDR2 YFSETQ. The CDR3 runs 15 residues. In DNA form, the CDR3 reads TGCGCCAGCAGCTTCACGACTAGCCAACAAGAGACCCAGTACTTC. Translated: CASSFTTSQQETQYF.

CDR3 nucleotides: TGTGCCTCAAGACGACAGGGGACCCAAATGAACTATGGCTACACCTTC. As protein: CASRRQGTQMNYGYTF. This sequence joins TRBV27 and TRBJ1-2; 8 bases align to TRBD1. The CDR3 sequence is 16 residues long. CDR1 and CDR2 (germline): MNHEY, SMNVEV (reference sequence). V trimming: 11 bases; J trimming: 2 bases; junction bases outside the gene matches: 16.

The chain is built from TRBV27 and TRBJ2-7, with 9 bases matching TRBD1. The length of the CDR3 is 15 residues. V trimming: 4 bases; J trimming: 2 bases; junction bases outside the gene matches: 6. Germline assignment: CDR1 MNHEY and CDR2 SMNVEV (reference sequence). The CDR3 coding sequence is TGTGCCAGCAGTTCCGGGACAGGGCTCACCTACGAGCAGTACTTC. As protein: CASSSGTGLTYEQYF.

The rearrangement links TRBV30 to TRBJ2-1; D is unresolved. The V gene's germline CDR1 is GTSNPN and CDR2 SVGIG (reference sequence). The CDR3 runs to 11 residues. Trimming pared 6 bases from V and 3 bases from J, leaving 6 bases between. The CDR3: CACSGYNEQFF. CDR3 DNA sequence: TGTGCCTGTTCCGGCTACAATGAGCAGTTCTTC. The entire variable domain, with the rest obtained from reference TRBV30 and TRBJ2-1, is as follows: SQTIHQWPATLVQPVGSPLSLECTVEGTSNPNLYWYRQAAGRGLQLLFYSVGIGQISSEVPQNLSASRPQDRQFILSSKKLLLSDSGFYLCACSGYNEQFFGPGTRLTVL.

The genes are TRBV6-1 and TRBJ2-3; 10 bases agree with TRBD1. This CDR3 contains 15 residues. Per germline, CDR1 MNHNS and CDR2 SASEGT. With 4 bases clipped from V and 5 bases from J, the junction kept 6 bases outside the gene matches. The CDR3 reads CASSGIGQGVDTQYF. Written as DNA, the CDR3 is TGTGCCAGCAGTGGTATTGGACAGGGGGTAGATACGCAGTATTTT.

This chain uses TRBV5-1 with TRBJ2-7, with 7 bases that match TRBD1. The germline V gene encodes CDR1 SGHRS and CDR2 YFSETQ. This CDR3 spans 15 amino acids. The V gene end was trimmed by 3 bases and the J gene end by 0 bases; junction bases not matched to a gene: 6. Here the CDR3 DNA reads TGCGCCAGCAGCTCAGGGGGTTCTGGCTCCTACGAGCAGTACTTC. As protein: CASSSGGSGSYEQYF.

This clone has only one observation. The chain joins TRBV27 to TRBJ1-1, with 8 bases that match TRBD1. The CDR3 runs to 17 residues. J was trimmed by 5 bases and V by 1 base; bases with no gene match: 12. Germline V gene data show CDR1 as MNHEY and CDR2 as SMNVEV (reference sequence). The CDR3: CASSLFPGGAKETEAFF. The CDR3 bases are TGTGCCAGCAGTTTATTCCCAGGGGGCGCGAAGGAAACTGAAGCTTTCTTT.

The gene calls are TRBV27 and TRBJ2-3; 7 nucleotides agree with TRBD2. V dropped 5 bases and J dropped 2; count of bases not matched to a gene: 4. The CDR3 extends over 14 amino acids. Germline-derived CDR1 and CDR2 are MNHEY and SMNVEV (reference sequence). Here the CDR3 DNA reads TGTGCCAGCAGTAAGCGGGGCGTCACAGATACGCAGTATTTT. It encodes CASSKRGVTDTQYF.

This chain uses TRBV29-1 with TRBJ2-2, with 7 nucleotides matching TRBD1. The V and J ends lost 3 bases and 4 bases, in that order; junction bases with no gene match: 2. The germline CDR1 and CDR2 sequences are SQVTM and ANQGSEA. CDR3 length equals 13 residues. The CDR3 reads CSVETGTTGELFF. CDR3 nucleotide sequence: TGCAGCGTTGAGACAGGGACCACCGGGGAGCTGTTTTTT.

The genes are TRBV5-6 and TRBJ2-7; weak D call: TRBD1 (5 bases). CDR1 and CDR2 from the germline V gene are SGHDT and YYEEEE. Trimming took 4 bases from V and 4 from J, leaving 18 bases between them. CDR3 length: 15 residues. The CDR3 sequence: CASSPGTGTMYEQYF. In nucleotides, the CDR3 is TGTGCCAGCAGCCCTGGAACAGGTACAATGTACGAGCAGTACTTC.

The V call is TRBV11-2, the J call TRBJ2-7; possible D gene TRBD2, 5 bases. V was clipped by 5 bases and J by 0 bases, with 8 bases between them. The length of the CDR3 is 13 residues. Germline CDR1 is SGHAT and CDR2 is FQNNGV. The CDR3 DNA reads TGTGCCAGCAGCCGGAGCGGCTCCTACGAGCAGTACTTC. It codes for CASSRSGSYEQYF.